Presented here are 5 T cell receptor beta chains from one specimen sequenced in a study of T cells in Graves' hyperthyroidism and ophthalmopathy. Amplification of TCR beta CDR3 regions was performed using RNA transcripts as template. Carried out on the TCR CDR3, a first-round RT-PCR used the HTBI primer set. TCRdb analysed the multiplex PCR reads with MiXCR anew, one entry per CDR3 protein. The sample records around 690,000 distinct CDR3 sequences, approximately 15% being singletons. Sample: blood. These receptors all stem from a man aged 45-60 years with Graves' hyperthyroidism.

This chain uses TRBV3-1 with TRBJ1-3; D not resolved. The ends were cut back, 1 base at V and 3 bases at J, with 10 bases in the middle. There are 15 residues in the CDR3. Germline values: CDR1 LGHDT, CDR2 YNNKEL (reference sequence). The CDR3 DNA follows: TGTGCCAGCAGCCAAGCGGGGATCGGTGGAAACACCATATATTTT. It specifies CASSQAGIGGNTIYF.

Many counts were recorded for this clonotype. V usage is TRBV28 and J usage is TRBJ2-3, with D tentatively TRBD1 (6 bases). The CDR3 spans 16 residues. Germline CDR1 and CDR2: MDHEN and SYDVKM. Trimming removed 6 bases at V and 3 bases at J, with 19 bases between. This CDR3 is CASSSPDSQSTDTQYF. The CDR3 coding sequence is TGTGCCAGCAGCTCCCCGGACAGCCAATCGACAGATACGCAGTATTTT. The whole variable domain, filled in from reference TRBV28 and TRBJ2-3, reads DVKVTQSSRYLVKRTGEKVFLECVQDMDHENMFWYRQDPGLGLRLIYFSYDVKMKEKGDIPEGYSVSREKKERFSLILESASTNQTSMYLCASSSPDSQSTDTQYFGPGTRLTVL.

This clonotype was observed a few times. This rearrangement joins TRBV9 to TRBJ1-5, with D tentatively TRBD1 (6 bases). This CDR3 is built from 15 residues. V was clipped by 0 bases and J by 3 bases, with 10 bases between them. The germline gives CDR1 SGDLS, CDR2 YYNGEE. Here the CDR3 reads CASSVAGVLNQPQHF. The CDR3 bases are TGTGCCAGCAGCGTAGCAGGGGTCCTCAATCAGCCCCAGCATTTT.

This clonotype turned up a few times. Here the CDR3 reads CAIGLGLVSQETQYF. The DNA of the CDR3 is TGTGCCATCGGCCTGGGACTAGTAAGCCAAGAGACCCAGTACTTC. This chain uses TRBV7-9 with TRBJ2-5, with 8 positions matching TRBD2. The CDR3 sequence is 15 residues long. Germline V lookup: CDR1 SEHNR, CDR2 FQNEAQ (reference sequence). V trimming: 10 bases; J trimming: 1 base; junction bases outside the gene matches: 11.

At least ten counts were recorded for this clonotype. The chain recombines TRBV29-1 with TRBJ2-1, with 7 bases matching TRBD2. Trimming removed 7 bases from V and 10 bases from J; junction bases left unmatched: 10. The CDR3 spans 12 residues. Germline V lookup: CDR1 SQVTM, CDR2 ANQGSEA. The CDR3 DNA reads TGCAGCGGCGAGGGGCGGGAGCCAGAGCAGTTCTTC. Its translation is CSGEGREPEQFF.